These 3 T cell receptor beta chains were sequenced from one sample in a study of prognosis after radiotherapy for stage I lung cancer. TCR beta CDR3 amplification from genomic DNA was performed by two-round multiplex PCR. Primers targeting each individual TRBV and TRBJ gene were applied in first-round PCR. A single record per CDR3 protein comes from TCRdb applying MiXCR to the multiplex PCR reads. The sample has 20,000 or so distinct CDR3 sequences, approximately 26% seen once. The sample consisted of PBMCs, taken before or after stereotactic body radiation therapy (not recorded which). Every receptor here comes from a donor aged 50 or older with non-small cell lung cancer.

This clonotype was picked up many times. The gene calls are TRBV6-1 and TRBJ2-5, with a weak D call TRBD2 (6 bases). The CDR3 loop spans 18 amino acids. Germline V gives CDR1 MNHNS, CDR2 SASEGT. Trimming removed 5 bases at V and 2 bases at J, with 24 bases between. As DNA, the CDR3 is TGTGCCAGCAGTAACCCCGTCCGGACTAAAAGCCCACAAGAGACCCAGTACTTC. Encoded protein: CASSNPVRTKSPQETQYF.

This clonotype was observed at least ten times. The CDR3 here is CSVGPSQETQYF. The DNA of the CDR3 is TGCAGCGTTGGGCCGTCTCAGGAGACCCAGTACTTC. This chain links TRBV29-1 with TRBJ2-5; D unclear. CDR1 is SQVTM and CDR2 is ANQGSEA in the germline V gene. This CDR3 contains 12 residues. The V end lost 4 bases, the J end lost 5 bases, and 11 bases lay between the germline ends.

Comment on this clonotype: This probably arose from a read error, given a far larger clone one base away. The chain employs TRBV6-1 and TRBJ2-3; D not resolved. The V end lost 6 bases, the J end lost 4 bases, and 14 bases lay between the germline ends. CDR1 MNHNS and CDR2 SASEGT come from the germline V gene. CDR3 length equals 14 residues. CDR3 nucleotides: TGTGCCAGCAGGAGCGTACCTGGCGCAGATACGCAGTATTTT. It translates to CASRSVPGADTQYF.